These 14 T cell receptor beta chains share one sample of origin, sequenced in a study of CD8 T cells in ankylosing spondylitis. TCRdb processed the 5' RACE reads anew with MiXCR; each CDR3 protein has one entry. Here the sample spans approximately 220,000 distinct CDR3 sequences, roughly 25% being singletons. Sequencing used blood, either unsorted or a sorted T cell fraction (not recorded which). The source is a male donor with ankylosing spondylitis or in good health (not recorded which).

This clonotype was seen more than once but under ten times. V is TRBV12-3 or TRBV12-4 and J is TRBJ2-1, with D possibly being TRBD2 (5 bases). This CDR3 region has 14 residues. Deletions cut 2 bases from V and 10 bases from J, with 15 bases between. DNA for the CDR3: TGTGCCAGCAGTTTATCGGCAGGAGGTGGCGAGCAGTTCTTC. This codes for CASSLSAGGGEQFF.

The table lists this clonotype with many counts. In DNA form, the CDR3 reads TGTGCCAGCAGCAGACAGGGGGCGCGTAATGAGCAGTTCTTC. It is translated as CASSRQGARNEQFF. This chain joins TRBV7-3 and TRBJ2-1, with 10 positions matching TRBD1. The CDR3 sequence is 14 residues long. The germline gives CDR1 SGHTA, CDR2 FQGTGA. V was clipped by 5 bases and J by 7 bases; unmatched bases: 5.

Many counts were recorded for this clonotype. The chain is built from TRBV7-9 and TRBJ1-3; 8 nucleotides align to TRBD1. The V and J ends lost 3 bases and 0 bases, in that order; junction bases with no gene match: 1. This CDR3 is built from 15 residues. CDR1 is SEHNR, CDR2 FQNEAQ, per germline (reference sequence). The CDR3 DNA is TGTGCCAGCAGCTTGGACAGGGCCTCTGGAAACACCATATATTTT. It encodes CASSLDRASGNTIYF.

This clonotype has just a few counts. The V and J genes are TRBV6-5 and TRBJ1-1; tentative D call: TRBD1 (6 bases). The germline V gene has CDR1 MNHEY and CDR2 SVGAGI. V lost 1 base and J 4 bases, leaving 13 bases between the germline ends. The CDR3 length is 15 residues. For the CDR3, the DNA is TGTGCCAGCAGTTACTTGACTAACAGGGTCACTGAAGCTTTCTTT. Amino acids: CASSYLTNRVTEAFF.

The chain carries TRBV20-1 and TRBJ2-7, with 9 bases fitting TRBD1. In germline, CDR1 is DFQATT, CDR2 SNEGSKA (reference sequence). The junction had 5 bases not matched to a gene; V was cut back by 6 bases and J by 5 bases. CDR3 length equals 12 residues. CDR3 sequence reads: CSARQGGNEQYF. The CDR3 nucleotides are TGCAGTGCCCGACAGGGGGGCAACGAGCAGTACTTC.

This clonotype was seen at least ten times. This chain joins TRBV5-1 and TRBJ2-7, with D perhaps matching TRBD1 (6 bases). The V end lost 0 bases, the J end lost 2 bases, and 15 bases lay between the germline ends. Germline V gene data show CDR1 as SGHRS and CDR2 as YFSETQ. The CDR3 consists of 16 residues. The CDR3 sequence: CASSLEGGFVAYEQYF. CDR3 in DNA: TGCGCCAGCAGCTTGGAAGGGGGTTTTGTAGCCTACGAGCAGTACTTC. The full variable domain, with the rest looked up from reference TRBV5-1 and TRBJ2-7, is KAGVTQTPRYLIKTRGQQVTLSCSPISGHRSVSWYQQTPGQGLQFLFEYFSETQRNKGNFPGRFSGRQFSNSRSEMNVSTLELGDSALYLCASSLEGGFVAYEQYFGPGTRLTVT.

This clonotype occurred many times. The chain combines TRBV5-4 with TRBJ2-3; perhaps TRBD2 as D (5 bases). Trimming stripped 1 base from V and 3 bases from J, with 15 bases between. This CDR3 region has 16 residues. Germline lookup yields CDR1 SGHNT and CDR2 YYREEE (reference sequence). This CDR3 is CASSLFLPGLTDTQYF. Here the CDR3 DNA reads TGTGCCAGCAGCTTGTTTCTTCCGGGATTAACAGATACGCAGTATTTT.

The CDR3 region has the DNA TGCGCCAGCAGCTTGGGGGACACAGCTAATGAAAAACTGTTTTTT. Translating it yields CASSLGDTANEKLFF. The chain couples TRBV5-1 to TRBJ1-4; D might be TRBD1 (6 bases). The ends were cut back, 0 bases at V and 3 bases at J, with 9 bases in the middle. Germline values: CDR1 SGHRS, CDR2 YFSETQ. This CDR3 has 15 amino acids.

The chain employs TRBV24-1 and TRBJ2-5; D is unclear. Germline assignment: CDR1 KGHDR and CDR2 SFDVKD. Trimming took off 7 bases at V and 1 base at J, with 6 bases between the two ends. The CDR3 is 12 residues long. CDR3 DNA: TGTGCCACCAGCAGCGTCCAAGAGACCCAGTACTTC. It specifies CATSSVQETQYF.

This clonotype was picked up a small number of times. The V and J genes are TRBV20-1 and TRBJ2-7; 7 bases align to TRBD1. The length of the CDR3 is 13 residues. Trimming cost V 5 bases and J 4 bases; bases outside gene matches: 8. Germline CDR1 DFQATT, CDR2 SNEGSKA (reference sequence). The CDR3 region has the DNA TGCAGTGCTCAGAGGGGACAGAAATACGAGCAGTACTTC. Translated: CSAQRGQKYEQYF.

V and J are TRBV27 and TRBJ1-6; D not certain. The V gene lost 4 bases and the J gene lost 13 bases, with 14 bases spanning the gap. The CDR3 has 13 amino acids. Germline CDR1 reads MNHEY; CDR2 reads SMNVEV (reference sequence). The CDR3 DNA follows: TGTGCCAGCAGTTCCAGGAGAGGTGACCCCCTCCACTTT. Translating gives CASSSRRGDPLHF.

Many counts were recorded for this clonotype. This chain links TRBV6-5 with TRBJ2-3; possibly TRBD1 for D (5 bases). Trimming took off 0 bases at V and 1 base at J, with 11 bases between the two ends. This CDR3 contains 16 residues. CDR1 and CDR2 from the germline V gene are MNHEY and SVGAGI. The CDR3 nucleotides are TGTGCCAGCAGTTACTCGATCGCCAGGGGCACAGATACGCAGTATTTT. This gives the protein CASSYSIARGTDTQYF.

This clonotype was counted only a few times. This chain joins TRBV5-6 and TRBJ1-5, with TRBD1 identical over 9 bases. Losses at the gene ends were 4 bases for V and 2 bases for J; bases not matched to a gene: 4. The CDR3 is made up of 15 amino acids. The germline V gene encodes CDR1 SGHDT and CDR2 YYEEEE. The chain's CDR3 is CASSVTGGGNQPQHF. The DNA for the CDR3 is TGTGCCAGCAGCGTGACAGGGGGAGGCAATCAGCCCCAGCATTTT.

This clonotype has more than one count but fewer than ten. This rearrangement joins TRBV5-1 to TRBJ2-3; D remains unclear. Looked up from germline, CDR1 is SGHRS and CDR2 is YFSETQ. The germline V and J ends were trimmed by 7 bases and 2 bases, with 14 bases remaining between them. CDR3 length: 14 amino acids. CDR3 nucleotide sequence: TGCGCCAGCCTGGTGATAAGCACCACAGATACGCAGTATTTT. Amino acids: CASLVISTTDTQYF.